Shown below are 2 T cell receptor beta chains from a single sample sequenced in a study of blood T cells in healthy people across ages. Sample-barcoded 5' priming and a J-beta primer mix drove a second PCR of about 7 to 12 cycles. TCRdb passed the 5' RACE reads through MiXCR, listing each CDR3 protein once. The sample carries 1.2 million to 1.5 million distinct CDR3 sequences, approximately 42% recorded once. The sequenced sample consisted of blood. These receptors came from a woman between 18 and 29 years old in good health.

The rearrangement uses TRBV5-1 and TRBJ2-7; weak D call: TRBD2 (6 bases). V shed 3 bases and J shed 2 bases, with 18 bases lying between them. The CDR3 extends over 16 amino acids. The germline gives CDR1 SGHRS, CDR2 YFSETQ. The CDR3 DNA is TGCGCCAGCAGCTCGTTATCGGAGGGGCTCACCTACGAGCAGTACTTC. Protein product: CASSSLSEGLTYEQYF.

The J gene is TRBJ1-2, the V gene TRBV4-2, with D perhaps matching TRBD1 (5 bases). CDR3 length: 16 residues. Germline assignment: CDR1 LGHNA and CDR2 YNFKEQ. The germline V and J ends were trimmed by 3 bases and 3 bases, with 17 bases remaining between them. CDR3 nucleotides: TGTGCCAGCAGCCAGGAAATCGGGACGGCCTACTATGGCTACACCTTC. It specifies CASSQEIGTAYYGYTF.